This T cell receptor (beta chain) was observed in a study of blood T cells in healthy people across ages. Study-wide findings and caveats: Higher diversity, along with more naive CD4+ cells, distinguished long-lived donors from aged donors.

Samples had at least 6 million PBMCs isolated from them. The CDR3 contains 18 residues. After removal of 5 bases from V and 0 bases from J, the junction contained 14 bases not matched to a gene. CDR1 and CDR2 from the germline V gene are MNHNY and SVGAGI (reference sequence). Sample-barcoded 5' priming and a J-beta primer mix drove a second PCR of 7 to 11 cycles. A tag from a template-switch adaptor with 12 random nucleotides marked each cDNA molecule. TCRdb recomputed calls from the 5' RACE reads with MiXCR, one row per CDR3 protein. The table includes some 730,000 distinct CDR3 sequences, around a fifth detected once. As concerns this clonotype: Its cognate antigen is unknown.

This chain joins TRBV6-6 and TRBJ1-2; 8 nucleotides align to TRBD1. This TCR was recovered from an older man in good health. What was sequenced was blood. The CDR3 DNA follows: TGTGCCAGCAGTCCCCTTTCCGGTTTCAGGGGGCCTAACTATGGCTACACCTTC. This codes for CASSPLSGFRGPNYGYTF.